Below are 5 T cell receptor beta chains sequenced from a single sample in a study of T cell responses to AZD1222 COVID-19 vaccine. Sequenced by immunoSEQ multiplex PCR; TCRdb stores in-frame clones only, minus some. The sample shows some 150,000 clones, 94% of them seen only once. The source was peripheral blood, collected on day 0 of AZD1222 vaccination. All receptors derive from an adult in good health.

The chain couples TRBV7-6 to TRBJ2-1; 8 bases map to TRBD2. Germline loops: CDR1 SGHVS, CDR2 FNYEAQ. The CDR3 length is 16 residues. The J segment lost 5 bases and the V segment lost 5 bases, leaving 11 bases of the junction unmatched. The CDR3 here is CASSPGGRGAHNEQFF. The DNA of the CDR3 is TGTGCCAGCAGCCCGGGGGGGCGGGGGGCCCACAATGAGCAGTTCTTC.

The V gene is TRBV6-5, the J gene TRBJ1-5; 10 nucleotides line up with TRBD1. The CDR3 length is 15 residues. Looked up from germline, CDR1 is MNHEY and CDR2 is SVGAGI. Unmatched junction bases numbered 6, after V lost 4 bases and J lost 6 bases. In nucleotides, the CDR3 is TGTGCCAGCAGTTCAGACAGGGGGCAGCCTCAGCCCCAGCATTTT. Translating gives CASSSDRGQPQPQHF.

The rearrangement links TRBV28 to TRBJ1-5; D is perhaps TRBD1 (6 bases). In germline, CDR1 is MDHEN, CDR2 SYDVKM. The CDR3 runs to 14 residues. Trimming took 5 bases from V and 6 from J, leaving 14 bases between them. The CDR3 coding sequence is TGTGCCAGCAGTCTAAAAACACAGGGTCAGCCCCAGCATTTT. Protein product: CASSLKTQGQPQHF.

This chain uses TRBV19 with TRBJ1-5; 11 bases map to TRBD1. V lost 7 bases to trimming and J lost 6 bases; unmatched junction nucleotides: 17. The CDR3 has 18 amino acids. Germline CDR1 reads LNHDA; CDR2 reads SQIVND (reference sequence). The CDR3 DNA sequence: TGTGCCAGTACCCCTCTAGGGGGGTGGACAGGGGGCGGTCAGCCCCAGCATTTT. This codes for CASTPLGGWTGGGQPQHF.

About this clone: The junction differs from germline at one of its ends, possibly a read error. The CDR3 loop is CASREGGTNTIYF. In DNA, the CDR3 is TGTGCCAGCAGAGAAGGGGGAACGAACACCATATATTTT. V and J are TRBV6-1 and TRBJ1-3; a weak D match, TRBD1 (6 bases). Per the germline V gene, CDR1 is MNHNS and CDR2 is SASEGT. The CDR3 spans 13 residues.